Listed here is a single TCR beta chain. The method was immunoSEQ multiplex PCR; TCRdb's version includes in-frame clones alone and lacks a portion of them. The sample includes about 110,000 clones, roughly nine tenths of them seen just once. This sample is part of a study of blood T cell repertoires in COVID-19. At the level of the study: Collection of acute and convalescent COVID-19 samples took place in the United States, Italy and Spain.

The sample consisted of peripheral blood. This receptor was identified in a human donor in a cohort sampled during active COVID-19.

This CDR3 is CASSQNRYEQFF. The DNA of the CDR3 is TGTGCCAGCAGCCAAAACAGGTATGAGCAGTTCTTC. The V and J genes are TRBV14 and TRBJ2-1; a weak D match, TRBD1 (5 bases). CDR1 is SGHDN, CDR2 FVKESK, per germline. V lost 2 bases and J lost 8, with 7 bases in between. The CDR3 runs to 12 residues.